The 6 T cell receptor beta chains given below trace back to one sample, sequenced in a study of tumour-infiltrating T cells in Burkitt lymphoma. Sequencing used immunoSEQ multiplex PCR; TCRdb keeps in-frame clones, though not all of them. Among 45,000 to 60,000 clones listed, roughly 31% were seen once. Sequencing was performed on tumor tissue. Source of these receptors: a human donor with Burkitt lymphoma.

This clone was observed a handful of times. V usage is TRBV23-1 and J usage is TRBJ2-7; no clear D. TRBV23-1 is treated as an ORF (open reading frame) with a function not yet certain. The germline V and J ends were trimmed by 7 bases and 3 bases, with 7 bases remaining between them. This CDR3 has 11 amino acids. The CDR3 here is CASKTSYEQYF. The CDR3 DNA is TGCGCCAGCAAGACAAGCTACGAGCAGTACTTC.

The chain joins TRBV7-2 to TRBJ2-2, with 9 bases aligning to TRBD1. The CDR3 loop spans 16 amino acids. From germline, CDR1 is SGHTA and CDR2 FQGNSA. The junction had 8 bases not matched to a gene; V was cut back by 5 bases and J by 4 bases. CDR3 region: CASSRRTGDITGELFF. In nucleotides, the CDR3 is TGTGCCAGCAGCAGACGGACAGGGGACATCACCGGGGAGCTGTTTTTT.

This rearrangement joins TRBV7-9 to TRBJ1-4; TRBD1 might be the D (6 bases). Deletions cut 0 bases from V and 6 bases from J, with 20 bases between. Germline V lookup: CDR1 SEHNR, CDR2 FQNEAQ (reference sequence). This CDR3 has 18 amino acids. Written as DNA, the CDR3 is TGTGCCAGCAGCTTAGCGTCTGCAGGGGAGTTCCTTGATGAAAAACTGTTTTTT. Residues: CASSLASAGEFLDEKLFF.

The chain combines TRBV7-2 with TRBJ2-3; D gene unclear. Germline V gene lookup returns CDR1 SGHTA and CDR2 FQGNSA. V shed 4 bases and J shed 6 bases, with 23 bases lying between them. The CDR3 has 17 amino acids. The CDR3 DNA reads as TGTGCCAGCAGCTCCTCCCCTCCACAGCGACTCTCTGATACGCAGTATTTT. It specifies CASSSSPPQRLSDTQYF.

This clone was seen only once. The chain has TRBV4-2 and TRBJ1-4; perhaps TRBD1 as D (5 bases). This CDR3 is built from 15 residues. V lost 2 bases and J 7 bases, leaving 14 bases between the germline ends. The germline V gene encodes CDR1 LGHNA and CDR2 YNFKEQ. In DNA form, the CDR3 reads TGTGCCAGCAGCCAACCCTCCGGGACCCCTGAAAAACTGTTTTTT. Translating gives CASSQPSGTPEKLFF.

CDR3 bases: TGTGCCAGCAGCAAAGCTAGGAAGGAGTACCTTTATGGCTACACCTTC. Encoded protein: CASSKARKEYLYGYTF. V gene TRBV21-1 combines with J gene TRBJ1-2. TRBV21-1 corresponds to a pseudogene. This CDR3 has 16 residues.